These T cell receptor beta chains were read from a single sample in a study of cytomegalovirus exposure and HLA in healthy donors. Method: immunoSEQ multiplex PCR; TCRdb's copy keeps in-frame clones and lacks some. The sample carries approximately 170,000 clones, 70% to 80% recorded once. Specimen: PBMCs. These receptors were taken from a woman in her 40s in good health and CMV-seronegative. CDR3s include the opening cysteine and the closing phenylalanine or tryptophan. The order of the fields is J gene, V gene, CDR3 protein.

TRBJ2-1 | TRBV27 | CASSPLGTSGRTYNEQFF
TRBJ2-1 | TRBV7-9 | CASSHTLSSYNEQFF
TRBJ2-3 | TRBV29-1 | CSVPDRADTQYF
TRBJ2-5 | TRBV5-6 | CASSLTSSETQYF
TRBJ2-7 | TRBV2 | CASIPGSLPYEQYF
TRBJ2-7 | TRBV5-4 | CASSLPSGATLVSEQYF
TRBJ2-1 | TRBV27 | CASSFRGLVDEQFF
TRBJ1-1 | TRBV7-6 | CASSLWTGADTEAFF
TRBJ2-7 | TRBV6-6 | CASRGDRGFDYEQYF
TRBJ2-1 | TRBV7-3 | CASSSGTSEIYNEQFF
TRBJ1-5 | TRBV18 | CASSPPGGADQPQHF
TRBJ2-3 | TRBV9 | CASSVGYSSTDTQYF
TRBJ2-7 | TRBV6-5 | CASSYSSRAYEQYF
TRBJ1-2 | TRBV7-2 | CASSPEFQGVVQGYTF
TRBJ1-1 | TRBV27 | CASSLAAFMNTEAFF
TRBJ1-5 | TRBV6-5 | CASRLGQGDQPQHF
TRBJ1-1 | TRBV2 | CASSYAGNTEAFF
TRBJ1-1 | TRBV11-2 | CASIEINTEAFF
TRBJ1-2 | TRBV27 | CASSNERGSGYTF
TRBJ1-1 | TRBV5-1 | CASSLTPGTGTTEAFF
TRBJ1-5 | TRBV6-1 | CASSGQGGNQPQHF
TRBJ2-7 | TRBV30 | CAWSKNRGLAGVEEQYF
TRBJ2-6 | TRBV27 | CASSRLASGANVLTF
TRBJ2-7 | TRBV6-5 | CASTSGGAYEQYF
TRBJ2-2 | TRBV19 | CASSPPDRNTGELFF
TRBJ1-2 | TRBV18 | CASSPGQGTANYGYTF
TRBJ2-5 | TRBV30 | CAWSVKGGLEETQYF
TRBJ2-7 | TRBV18 | CASSPPGQGTTYEQYF
TRBJ1-2 | TRBV7-2 | CASSLQEGGIYGYTF
TRBJ2-7 | TRBV2 | CASSESSLHYEQYF
TRBJ2-1 | TRBV2 | CASLTGEGYNEQFF
TRBJ2-2 | TRBV7-7 | CASSSLTGELFF
TRBJ2-7 | TRBV19 | CASSIRTSGGTYEQYF
TRBJ1-1 | TRBV29-1 | CSVGINTGGTEAFF
TRBJ2-1 | TRBV5-6 | CASISFDRTNEQFF
TRBJ1-5 | TRBV19 | CASSAFYGTDNQPQHF
TRBJ1-2 | TRBV28 | CASGSTDRVPYGYTF
TRBJ1-5 | TRBV5-1 | CASSAGDSNSNQPQHF
TRBJ1-1 | TRBV29-1 | CSVWQGQNTEAFF
TRBJ2-1 | TRBV30 | CAWSEDYNEQFF
TRBJ2-1 | TRBV23-1 | CASNPPGGPGEQFF
TRBJ1-2 | TRBV21-1 | CASSKGGDSYGYTF